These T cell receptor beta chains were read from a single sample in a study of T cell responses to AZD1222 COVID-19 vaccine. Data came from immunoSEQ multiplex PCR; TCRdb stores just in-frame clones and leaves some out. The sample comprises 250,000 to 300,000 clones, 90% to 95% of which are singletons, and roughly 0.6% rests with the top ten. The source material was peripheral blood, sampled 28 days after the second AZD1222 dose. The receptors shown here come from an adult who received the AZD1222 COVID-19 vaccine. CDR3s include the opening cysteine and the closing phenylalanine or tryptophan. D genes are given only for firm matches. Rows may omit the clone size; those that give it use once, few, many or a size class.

CDR3aa: CASSQRQGPSGNTIYF
CDR3nt: TGTGCCAGCAGCCAACGACAGGGTCCTTCTGGAAACACCATATATTTT
abundance: -
v_gene: TRBV7-2
j_gene: TRBJ1-3
d_gene: TRBD1

CDR3aa: CASRGIATNEKLFF
CDR3nt: TGTGCCAGCAGGGGGATAGCAACTAATGAAAAACTGTTTTTT
abundance: -
v_gene: TRBV28
j_gene: TRBJ1-4
d_gene: -

CDR3aa: CASSSLARDPGGTQYF
CDR3nt: TGTGCCAGCAGCTCTTTGGCCCGGGACCCGGGTGGGACGCAGTATTTT
abundance: -
v_gene: TRBV3-1/TRBV3-2
j_gene: TRBJ2-3
d_gene: -

CDR3aa: CASTPRDRGGNQPQHF
CDR3nt: TGTGCCAGTACACCCCGGGACAGGGGGGGCAATCAGCCCCAGCATTTT
abundance: -
v_gene: TRBV19
j_gene: TRBJ1-5
d_gene: TRBD1

CDR3aa: CASSLDTRNTIYF
CDR3nt: TGTGCCAGCTCTCTCGACACCCGAAACACCATATATTTT
abundance: -
v_gene: TRBV18
j_gene: TRBJ1-3
d_gene: -

CDR3aa: CASSQGTGNQPQHF
CDR3nt: TGTGCCAGTAGTCAGGGAACAGGTAATCAGCCCCAGCATTTT
abundance: -
v_gene: TRBV19
j_gene: TRBJ1-5
d_gene: -

CDR3aa: CASSLEDRARNTIYF
CDR3nt: TGTGCCAGCAGCTTAGAGGACAGGGCCCGAAACACCATATATTTT
abundance: -
v_gene: TRBV13
j_gene: TRBJ1-3
d_gene: TRBD1

CDR3aa: CASSERGKDNQPQHF
CDR3nt: TGTGCCAGCAGCGAGAGGGGAAAGGACAATCAGCCCCAGCATTTT
abundance: -
v_gene: TRBV9
j_gene: TRBJ1-5
d_gene: -

CDR3aa: CASSFPSGSETGELFF
CDR3nt: TGTGCCAGCAGTTTTCCTAGCGGGAGTGAGACCGGGGAGCTGTTTTTT
abundance: -
v_gene: TRBV6-2/TRBV6-3
j_gene: TRBJ2-2
d_gene: TRBD2

CDR3aa: CASSWVEGTEAFF
CDR3nt: TGCGCCAGCAGCTGGGTGGAGGGCACTGAAGCTTTCTTT
abundance: few
v_gene: TRBV5-1
j_gene: TRBJ1-1
d_gene: -

CDR3aa: CASSLDPAGDNEQFF
CDR3nt: TGCGCCAGCAGCTTGGACCCCGCGGGGGACAATGAGCAGTTCTTC
abundance: -
v_gene: TRBV5-1
j_gene: TRBJ2-1
d_gene: TRBD2

CDR3aa: CASSSRDRDVQYF
CDR3nt: TGTGCCAGCAGCTCCCGGGACAGGGACGTCCAGTACTTC
abundance: -
v_gene: TRBV7-9
j_gene: TRBJ2-7
d_gene: TRBD1

CDR3aa: CASSLQGDEQYF
CDR3nt: TGTGCCAGCAGTTTACAGGGAGACGAGCAGTACTTC
abundance: -
v_gene: TRBV6-5
j_gene: TRBJ2-7
d_gene: -

CDR3aa: CASRIDHTDYTF
CDR3nt: TGTGCCAGCAGGATTGATCACACGGACTACACCTTC
abundance: -
v_gene: TRBV5-6
j_gene: TRBJ1-2
d_gene: -

CDR3aa: CASSFAGDTGELFF
CDR3nt: TGCGCCAGCAGCTTTGCGGGGGACACCGGGGAGCTGTTTTTT
abundance: -
v_gene: TRBV5-1
j_gene: TRBJ2-2
d_gene: TRBD2

CDR3aa: CVAGVRNYEQYF
CDR3nt: TGTGTCGCGGGGGTCAGAAACTACGAGCAGTACTTC
abundance: -
v_gene: TRBV6-5
j_gene: TRBJ2-7
d_gene: TRBD2

CDR3aa: CASSLGGNSPLHF
CDR3nt: TGTGCCAGCAGCTTAGGCGGGAATTCACCCCTCCACTTT
abundance: few
v_gene: TRBV7-3
j_gene: TRBJ1-6
d_gene: -

CDR3aa: CSARSLETQYF
CDR3nt: TGCAGTGCTAGAAGTCTGGAGACCCAGTACTTC
abundance: -
v_gene: TRBV20-1
j_gene: TRBJ2-5
d_gene: -

CDR3aa: CASSSGTLRGEQPQHF
CDR3nt: TGTGCCAGCAGCTCCGGGACACTACGGGGGGAGCAGCCCCAGCATTTT
abundance: -
v_gene: TRBV9
j_gene: TRBJ1-5
d_gene: -

CDR3aa: CASSFSSGRSNEQFF
CDR3nt: TGTGCCAGCAGCTTCTCTAGCGGGAGGTCCAATGAGCAGTTCTTC
abundance: -
v_gene: TRBV11-2
j_gene: TRBJ2-1
d_gene: TRBD2

CDR3aa: CASRATGVLEQYF
CDR3nt: TGTGCCAGCAGAGCGACAGGGGTATTAGAGCAGTACTTC
abundance: -
v_gene: TRBV28
j_gene: TRBJ2-7
d_gene: TRBD1

CDR3aa: CAASPGHGHGANVLTF
CDR3nt: TGTGCCGCATCACCGGGCCACGGGCATGGGGCCAACGTCCTGACTTTC
abundance: -
v_gene: TRBV9
j_gene: TRBJ2-6
d_gene: -

CDR3aa: CASSYSRGTGGNQPQHF
CDR3nt: TGTGCCAGCAGTTACTCGAGAGGGACAGGCGGCAATCAGCCCCAGCATTTT
abundance: -
v_gene: TRBV6-2/TRBV6-3
j_gene: TRBJ1-5
d_gene: TRBD1

CDR3aa: CASSLDQGAADTQYF
CDR3nt: TGTGCCAGCAGCTTGGATCAGGGGGCAGCAGATACGCAGTATTTT
abundance: -
v_gene: TRBV5-4
j_gene: TRBJ2-3
d_gene: TRBD1

CDR3aa: CAISNNRGLYGYTF
CDR3nt: TGTGCCATCAGTAACAACAGGGGCCTCTATGGCTACACCTTC
abundance: -
v_gene: TRBV10-3
j_gene: TRBJ1-2
d_gene: TRBD1

CDR3aa: CSVMGLAGEETQYF
CDR3nt: TGCAGCGTTATGGGACTAGCGGGGGAAGAGACCCAGTACTTC
abundance: -
v_gene: TRBV29-1
j_gene: TRBJ2-5
d_gene: TRBD2

CDR3aa: CASSLENRNSNQPQHF
CDR3nt: TGTGCCAGCAGCTTAGAGAACAGAAATAGCAATCAGCCCCAGCATTTT
abundance: -
v_gene: TRBV7-8
j_gene: TRBJ1-5
d_gene: -

CDR3aa: CASSLAQGLDEQFF
CDR3nt: TGCGCCAGCAGCTTGGCCCAGGGATTGGATGAGCAGTTCTTC
abundance: once
v_gene: TRBV5-1
j_gene: TRBJ2-1
d_gene: -

CDR3aa: CASSPYRGADTGELFF
CDR3nt: TGTGCCAGCAGCCCCTACCGGGGCGCGGACACCGGGGAGCTGTTTTTT
abundance: -
v_gene: TRBV11-2
j_gene: TRBJ2-2
d_gene: -

CDR3aa: CASSRQLTGANGYTF
CDR3nt: TGTGCCAGCAGCCGGCAGCTGACAGGGGCGAATGGCTACACCTTC
abundance: -
v_gene: TRBV13
j_gene: TRBJ1-2
d_gene: TRBD1

CDR3aa: CASNRDTNQPQHF
CDR3nt: TGTGCCAGCAATCGGGACACCAATCAGCCCCAGCATTTT
abundance: -
v_gene: TRBV2
j_gene: TRBJ1-5
d_gene: -

CDR3aa: CASSSDRENEQFF
CDR3nt: TGTGCCAGCAGCTCGGACAGGGAAAATGAGCAGTTCTTC
abundance: -
v_gene: TRBV7-2
j_gene: TRBJ2-1
d_gene: TRBD1

CDR3aa: CASRGMGVEAFF
CDR3nt: TGTGCCAGTAGGGGGATGGGAGTTGAAGCTTTCTTT
abundance: -
v_gene: TRBV19
j_gene: TRBJ1-1
d_gene: -

CDR3aa: CASSATDTQYF
CDR3nt: TGTGCCAGCAGCGCCACAGATACGCAGTATTTT
abundance: -
v_gene: TRBV11-2
j_gene: TRBJ2-3
d_gene: -

CDR3aa: CASKTGSYEQYF
CDR3nt: TGTGCCAGCAAAACAGGCTCCTACGAGCAGTACTTC
abundance: -
v_gene: TRBV6-5
j_gene: TRBJ2-7
d_gene: -

CDR3aa: CASSPGGVSVNEQYF
CDR3nt: TGTGCCAGCAGCCCCGGTGGGGTTAGTGTGAACGAGCAGTACTTC
abundance: -
v_gene: TRBV6-5
j_gene: TRBJ2-7
d_gene: -

CDR3aa: CASSLVLAGGGYNSPLHF
CDR3nt: TGCGCCAGCAGCTTGGTGTTGGCAGGGGGCGGGTATAATTCACCCCTCCACTTT
abundance: -
v_gene: TRBV5-1
j_gene: TRBJ1-6
d_gene: TRBD1

CDR3aa: CASSPHTNTGELFF
CDR3nt: TGTGCCAGCAGCCCCCATACGAACACCGGGGAGCTGTTTTTT
abundance: -
v_gene: TRBV9
j_gene: TRBJ2-2
d_gene: -

CDR3aa: CASSGGQGMDGYTF
CDR3nt: TGCGCCAGCAGCGGAGGACAGGGGATGGATGGCTACACCTTC
abundance: once
v_gene: TRBV5-1
j_gene: TRBJ1-2
d_gene: TRBD1

CDR3aa: CASSPPGRGNSPLHF
CDR3nt: TGTGCCAGCAGCCCCCCGGGACGGGGTAATTCACCCCTCCACTTT
abundance: -
v_gene: TRBV11-2
j_gene: TRBJ1-6
d_gene: -

CDR3aa: CASSLGGFNQPQHF
CDR3nt: TGCGCCAGCAGCTTGGGGGGTTTCAATCAGCCCCAGCATTTT
abundance: -
v_gene: TRBV5-1
j_gene: TRBJ1-5
d_gene: -

CDR3aa: CASSLSGQGSNEQFF
CDR3nt: TGCGCCAGCAGCTTATCGGGACAGGGTAGCAATGAGCAGTTCTTC
abundance: once
v_gene: TRBV5-1
j_gene: TRBJ2-1
d_gene: TRBD1

CDR3aa: CASVLAGGYEQYF
CDR3nt: TGTGCCAGCGTACTAGCGGGAGGCTACGAGCAGTACTTC
abundance: -
v_gene: TRBV6-5
j_gene: TRBJ2-7
d_gene: TRBD2

CDR3aa: CASSDEGERIYNEQFF
CDR3nt: TGTGCCAGCAGCGACGAGGGGGAGAGAATCTACAATGAGCAGTTCTTC
abundance: -
v_gene: TRBV7-2
j_gene: TRBJ2-1
d_gene: -

CDR3aa: CASSANGDPRAEAFF
CDR3nt: TGTGCCAGCAGCGCAAATGGGGATCCCCGGGCTGAAGCTTTCTTT
abundance: -
v_gene: TRBV27
j_gene: TRBJ1-1
d_gene: -

CDR3aa: CASSLTVAYEQYF
CDR3nt: TGTGCCAGCAGTCTTACAGTAGCCTACGAGCAGTACTTC
abundance: -
v_gene: TRBV28
j_gene: TRBJ2-7
d_gene: -

CDR3aa: CASSFEGGYGYTF
CDR3nt: TGCGCCAGCAGCTTCGAGGGGGGATATGGCTACACCTTC
abundance: -
v_gene: TRBV5-1
j_gene: TRBJ1-2
d_gene: -

CDR3aa: CASSLPGNTGELFF
CDR3nt: TGTGCCAGCAGCTTACCCGGGAACACCGGGGAGCTGTTTTTT
abundance: -
v_gene: TRBV5-5
j_gene: TRBJ2-2
d_gene: -

CDR3aa: CASRTGRGYTF
CDR3nt: TGTGCCAGCCGGACAGGAAGGGGCTACACCTTC
abundance: -
v_gene: TRBV2
j_gene: TRBJ1-2
d_gene: TRBD1

CDR3aa: CASSWSGGGYNEQFF
CDR3nt: TGTGCCAGCAGCTGGAGTGGCGGGGGCTACAATGAGCAGTTCTTC
abundance: -
v_gene: TRBV27
j_gene: TRBJ2-1
d_gene: TRBD2

CDR3aa: CASSFPGPGLNTEAFF
CDR3nt: TGTGCCAGCAGCTTCCCAGGCCCCGGCCTGAACACTGAAGCTTTCTTT
abundance: -
v_gene: TRBV9
j_gene: TRBJ1-1
d_gene: -

CDR3aa: CASSDNQPQHF
CDR3nt: TGTGCCAGCAGTGATAATCAGCCCCAGCATTTT
abundance: -
v_gene: TRBV28
j_gene: TRBJ1-5
d_gene: -

CDR3aa: CASSQDRTPYEQYF
CDR3nt: TGTGCCAGCAGCCAGGACAGGACCCCCTACGAGCAGTACTTC
abundance: -
v_gene: TRBV13
j_gene: TRBJ2-7
d_gene: TRBD1

CDR3aa: CASSPGWGDKTDTQYF
CDR3nt: TGCGCCAGCAGCCCAGGGTGGGGAGACAAAACAGATACGCAGTATTTT
abundance: -
v_gene: TRBV5-1
j_gene: TRBJ2-3
d_gene: -